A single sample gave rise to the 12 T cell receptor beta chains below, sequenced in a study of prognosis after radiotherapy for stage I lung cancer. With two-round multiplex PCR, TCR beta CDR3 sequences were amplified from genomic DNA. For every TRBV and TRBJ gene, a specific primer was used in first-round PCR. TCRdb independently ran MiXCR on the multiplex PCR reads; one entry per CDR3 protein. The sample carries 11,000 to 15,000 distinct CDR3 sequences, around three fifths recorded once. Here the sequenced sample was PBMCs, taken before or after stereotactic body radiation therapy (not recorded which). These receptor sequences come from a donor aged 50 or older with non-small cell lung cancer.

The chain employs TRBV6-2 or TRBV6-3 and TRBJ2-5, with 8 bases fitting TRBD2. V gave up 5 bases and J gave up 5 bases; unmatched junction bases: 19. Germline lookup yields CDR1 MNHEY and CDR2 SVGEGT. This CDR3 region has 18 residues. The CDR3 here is CASSDGQSGRSRGETQYF. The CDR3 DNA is TGTGCCAGCAGTGATGGACAAAGCGGGAGAAGTAGAGGGGAGACCCAGTACTTC.

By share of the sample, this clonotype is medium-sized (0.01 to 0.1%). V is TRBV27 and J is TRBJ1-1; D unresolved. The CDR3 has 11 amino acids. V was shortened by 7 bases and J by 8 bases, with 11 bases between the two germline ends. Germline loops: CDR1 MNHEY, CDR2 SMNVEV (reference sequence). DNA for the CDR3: TGTGCCAGCACCCTAAAGGTAGAAGCTTTCTTT. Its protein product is CASTLKVEAFF.

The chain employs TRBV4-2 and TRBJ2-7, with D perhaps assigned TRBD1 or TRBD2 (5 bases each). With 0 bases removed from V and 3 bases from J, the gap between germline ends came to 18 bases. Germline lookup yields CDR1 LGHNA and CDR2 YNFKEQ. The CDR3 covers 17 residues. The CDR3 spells CASSQDLHRTVGYEQYF. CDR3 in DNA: TGTGCCAGCAGCCAAGATCTTCACAGGACTGTTGGCTACGAGCAGTACTTC.

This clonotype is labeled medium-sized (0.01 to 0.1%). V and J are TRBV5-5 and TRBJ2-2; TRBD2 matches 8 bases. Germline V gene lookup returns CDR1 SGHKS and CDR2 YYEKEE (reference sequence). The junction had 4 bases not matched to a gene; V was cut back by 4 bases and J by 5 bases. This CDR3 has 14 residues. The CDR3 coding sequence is TGTGCCAGCAGCGTAACTAGCGGTACCGGGGAGCTGTTTTTT. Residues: CASSVTSGTGELFF.

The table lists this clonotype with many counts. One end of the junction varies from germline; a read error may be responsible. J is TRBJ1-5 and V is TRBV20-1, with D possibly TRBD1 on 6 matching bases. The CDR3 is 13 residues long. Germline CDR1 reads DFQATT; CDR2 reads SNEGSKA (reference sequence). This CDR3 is CSAGGFSNQPRHF. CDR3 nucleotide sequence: TGCAGTGCAGGGGGATTTAGCAATCAGCCCCGGCATTTT.

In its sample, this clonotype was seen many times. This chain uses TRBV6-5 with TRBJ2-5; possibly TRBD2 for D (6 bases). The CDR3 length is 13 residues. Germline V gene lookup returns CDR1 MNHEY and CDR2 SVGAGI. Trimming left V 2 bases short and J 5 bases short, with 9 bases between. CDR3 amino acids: CASSYGGAETQYF. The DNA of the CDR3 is TGTGCCAGCAGTTACGGAGGGGCGGAGACCCAGTACTTC.

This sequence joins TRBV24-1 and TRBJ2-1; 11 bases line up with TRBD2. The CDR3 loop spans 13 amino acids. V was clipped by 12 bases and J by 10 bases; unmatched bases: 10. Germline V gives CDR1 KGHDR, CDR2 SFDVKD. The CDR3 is CASGTSGLEEQFF. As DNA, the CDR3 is TGTGCCTCCGGGACTAGCGGTTTGGAAGAGCAGTTCTTC.

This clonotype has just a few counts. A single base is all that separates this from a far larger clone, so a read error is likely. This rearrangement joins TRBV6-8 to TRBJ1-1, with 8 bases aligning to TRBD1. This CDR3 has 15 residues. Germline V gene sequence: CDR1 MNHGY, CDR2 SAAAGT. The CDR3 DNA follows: TGTGCCAGCATTTACGCGACAGGGGTTAGCACTGAAGCTTTCTTT. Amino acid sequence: CASIYATGVSTEAFF.

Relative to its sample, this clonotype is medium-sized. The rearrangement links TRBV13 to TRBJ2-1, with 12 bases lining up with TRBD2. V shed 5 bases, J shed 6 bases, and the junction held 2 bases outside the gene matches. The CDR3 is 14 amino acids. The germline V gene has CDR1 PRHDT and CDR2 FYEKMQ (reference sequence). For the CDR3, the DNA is TGTGCCAGCAGCCGACTAGCGGGAGTCAATGAGCAGTTCTTC. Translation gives CASSRLAGVNEQFF.

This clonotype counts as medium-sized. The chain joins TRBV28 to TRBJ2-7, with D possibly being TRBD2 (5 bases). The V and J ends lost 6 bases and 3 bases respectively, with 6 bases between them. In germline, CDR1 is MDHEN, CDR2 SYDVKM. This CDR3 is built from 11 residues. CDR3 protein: CASREGYEQYF. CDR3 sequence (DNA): TGTGCCAGCAGAGAGGGCTACGAGCAGTACTTC.

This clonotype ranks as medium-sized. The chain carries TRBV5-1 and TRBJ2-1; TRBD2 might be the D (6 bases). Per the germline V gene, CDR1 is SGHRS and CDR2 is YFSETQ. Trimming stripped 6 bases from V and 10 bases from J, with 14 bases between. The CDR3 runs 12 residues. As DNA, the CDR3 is TGCGCCAGCACCAATGATCGGGGGGAGCAGTTCTTC. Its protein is CASTNDRGEQFF.

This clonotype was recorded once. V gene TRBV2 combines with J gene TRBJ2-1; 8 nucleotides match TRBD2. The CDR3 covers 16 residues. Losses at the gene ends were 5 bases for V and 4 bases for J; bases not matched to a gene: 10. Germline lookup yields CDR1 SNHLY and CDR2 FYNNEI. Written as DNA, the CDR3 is TGTGCCAGCAGTCCCGCCGGTGCGGGAGGTTACAATGAGCAGTTCTTC. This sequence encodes CASSPAGAGGYNEQFF.